This T cell receptor beta chain was sequenced during a study of blood T cell repertoires in COVID-19. Looking at the study overall: Acute-phase and convalescent COVID-19 samples originated in the United States, Italy and Spain. Nucleic acid was either cDNA or gDNA, and it came from T cells, B-cell-depleted T cells, or PBMCs.

Clones were sequenced by immunoSEQ multiplex PCR, and TCRdb holds only the in-frame ones, with some missing. The table includes more than 70,000 clones, 75% to 95% detected once. The CDR3 is made up of 15 amino acids. V was clipped by 5 bases and J by 6 bases; unmatched bases: 8. Germline V gene lookup returns CDR1 WSHSY and CDR2 SAAADI. The material sequenced was peripheral blood. The receptor was derived from a woman aged 45-60 years in a cohort sampled during active COVID-19. The chain recombines TRBV10-2 with TRBJ2-2; 8 bases align to TRBD2. The CDR3 nucleotides are TGCGCCAGCAGTCCGGGGACTAGTAGTCCCGGGGAGCTGTTTTTT. Its protein product is CASSPGTSSPGELFF.